Sequencing of this T cell receptor (beta chain) was carried out in a study of blood T cell repertoires in COVID-19. Study overall: T cells, B-cell-depleted T cells, or PBMCs provided the cDNA or gDNA that served as material.

V lost 4 bases, J lost 2 bases, and 5 bases stayed unmatched. The CDR3 runs 15 residues. Germline CDR1 is LGHNA and CDR2 is YNFKEQ. Recruited during active infection, patients (from Seattle) were subsequently followed longitudinally. Per the original methods: Amplification of reference gene primers was used by the study to estimate nucleated cell counts. TCRdb keeps only in-frame clones here, not all; method: immunoSEQ multiplex PCR. V, J and clone size were drawn from that table, and D and trimming were deduced from the DNA. The sample shows some 150,000 clones, roughly 88% of them seen only once. V usage is TRBV4-2 and J usage is TRBJ2-7, with 10 bases fitting TRBD2. The sequence derives from a woman aged 55-70 years with COVID-19, enrolled during active disease. Sequenced input: peripheral blood. Here the CDR3 DNA reads TGTGCCAGCAGCCCTACTAGCGGGGCCGCCTACGAGCAGTACTTC. This translates into CASSPTSGAAYEQYF.